Listed below are T cell receptor beta chains from one sample, sequenced in a study of shared clonotypes between healthy human individuals. The repertoire was sequenced with immunoSEQ multiplex PCR; TCRdb's copy has only in-frame clones and lacks some. The sample lists about 2.1 million clones; 80% to 95% were seen once. The source material was naive CD8+ T cells from PBMCs. These TCRs come from a man between 18 and 35 years old in good health. Some clones in this sample may be carry-over from other donors' samples. CDR3s include the opening cysteine and the closing phenylalanine or tryptophan. Fields, in order: D gene, J gene, V gene, clone size, CDR3 DNA, CDR3 protein. The D gene is left open where the match is weak. Clone sizes are given selectively: once, few, many, or a class where the clone is expanded.

- TRBJ2-7 TRBV6-5 - TGTGCCAGCAGTTACCTTAACCCGACCGCCGAGCAGTACTTC CASSYLNPTAEQYF
- TRBJ2-3 TRBV7-9 - TGTGCCAGCAGCCCCCAGGGGATTAGCACAGATACGCAGTATTTT CASSPQGISTDTQYF
TRBD2 TRBJ2-2 TRBV13 once TGTGCCAGCAGCTTATTGGCGGGAGGGCACACCGGGGAGCTGTTTTTT CASSLLAGGHTGELFF
- TRBJ2-1 TRBV6-6 - TGTGCCAGCAGTTACTTCTCAGAATACAATGAGCAGTTCTTC CASSYFSEYNEQFF
TRBD2 TRBJ2-3 TRBV28 - TGTGCCAGCAGTTTCTTGGGGGGGAAGACAGATACGCAGTATTTT CASSFLGGKTDTQYF
TRBD1 TRBJ1-4 TRBV27 - TGTGCCAGCAGTCCCCGGGACAGGCTGGTCTCCGCAACTAATGAAAAACTGTTTTTT CASSPRDRLVSATNEKLFF
- TRBJ2-7 TRBV6-5 - TGTGCTACGGGTGAGGGGGTCGGCTCCTACGAGCAGTACTTC CATGEGVGSYEQYF
- TRBJ2-7 TRBV30 - TGTGCCTGGTGGGGGGGCCACGAGCAGTACTTC CAWWGGHEQYF
- TRBJ1-3 TRBV2 - TGTGCCAGCACCCGCGGCATCTCTGGAAACACCATATATTTT CASTRGISGNTIYF
- TRBJ2-1 TRBV7-3 - TGTGCCAGCAGCTTAGACGGGAGCGCGAACAATGAGCAGTTCTTC CASSLDGSANNEQFF
TRBD1 TRBJ2-7 TRBV28 - TGTGCCAGCAGTCTTTACCCCACAGGGGTAAGGGGCGAGCAGTACTTC CASSLYPTGVRGEQYF
- TRBJ2-1 TRBV19 once TGTGCCAGTAGTAGTTGGGACGGACCCTACAATGAGCAGTTCTTC CASSSWDGPYNEQFF
- TRBJ2-5 TRBV28 - TGTGCCAGCTACAATATACAGGGAGAAGAGACCCAGTACTTC CASYNIQGEETQYF
- TRBJ2-6 TRBV11-2 - TGTGCCAGCAGCTTAACAGGGTACAGCTCTGGGGCCAACGTCCTGACTTTC CASSLTGYSSGANVLTF
- TRBJ2-2 TRBV27 - TGTGCCAGCAGTTTATATAGTGTTAACACCGGGGAGCTGTTTTTT CASSLYSVNTGELFF
TRBD2 TRBJ2-1 TRBV4-3 - TGCGCCAGCAGCCAAGAGAGGGACTACCCTATTGAGGAGTTCTTC CASSQERDYPIEEFF
TRBD2 TRBJ2-7 TRBV9 - TGTGCCAGCAGCGTTGGGACTAGCGGCTACGAGCAGTACTTC CASSVGTSGYEQYF
- TRBJ2-5 TRBV25-1 - TGTGCCAGCAGTACCCCCCCAAAAGGGGAAGAGACCCAGTACTTC CASSTPPKGEETQYF
- TRBJ2-5 TRBV18 once TGTGCCAGCTCACCACCGGTGGGAGGAATTGAGACCCAGTACTTC CASSPPVGGIETQYF
- TRBJ2-6 TRBV27 - TGTGCCAGCACCCTAATGGGGAACTCTGGGGCCAACGTCCTGACTTTC CASTLMGNSGANVLTF
- TRBJ2-1 TRBV6-1 - TGTGCCAGCAGGGACGCAAGGCTCAACAATGAGCAGTTCTTC CASRDARLNNEQFF
- TRBJ2-5 TRBV14 - TGTGCCAGCAGCCAAGGACTTGAAGAGACCCAGTACTTC CASSQGLEETQYF
- TRBJ1-1 TRBV28 - TGTGCCAGCAGCTACGACAGAGGAATGAACACTGAAGCTTTCTTT CASSYDRGMNTEAFF
- TRBJ1-1 TRBV11-2 - TGTGCCAGCGGGCCCACCCCGGACACTGAAGCTTTCTTT CASGPTPDTEAFF
- TRBJ2-1 TRBV4-3 - TGCGCCAGCAGCCAGCAATATCCCACATCCTTTTACAATGAGCAGTTCTTC CASSQQYPTSFYNEQFF
- TRBJ2-5 TRBV5-4 - TGTGCCAGCAGCCAAGATCCCGCGGAGGAGACCCAGTACTTC CASSQDPAEETQYF
TRBD2 TRBJ2-7 TRBV7-8 - TGTGTCAGCAGCTTAGCCCCAAGACTAGCGGGAGCGCCCGAGCAGTACTTC CVSSLAPRLAGAPEQYF
TRBD2 TRBJ2-7 TRBV7-2 - TGTGCCAGCAGCTTATCATGGCGGGAGTACGAGCAGTACTTC CASSLSWREYEQYF
- TRBJ1-2 TRBV6-6 once TGTGCCAGCAGTTACTCGGAGGGCCCGGCTTCTGGCTACACCTTC CASSYSEGPASGYTF
- TRBJ1-1 TRBV11-2 - TGTGCCAGCAGCTTAGTAGTACCGAACACTGAAGCTTTCTTT CASSLVVPNTEAFF
- TRBJ2-1 TRBV4-1 - TGCGCCAGCAGCCCATATCGGACCCCCGGAGAAGGTGAGCAGTTCTTC CASSPYRTPGEGEQFF
TRBD1 TRBJ1-2 TRBV9 - TGTGCCAGCAGCGAAGGAGTACGGGACAGAGATTTTTATGGCTACACCTTC CASSEGVRDRDFYGYTF
- TRBJ2-7 TRBV4-1 - TGCGCCAGCAGCCAATTGGGCGACGAGCAGTACTTC CASSQLGDEQYF
- TRBJ2-3 TRBV25-1 - TGTGCCAGCATTAACGAGGGGACAGATACGCAGTATTTT CASINEGTDTQYF
- TRBJ2-7 TRBV9 - TGTGCCAGCAGCGTTGGAGCTAGTCCCTACGAGCAGTACTTC CASSVGASPYEQYF
- TRBJ2-7 TRBV27 once TGTGCCAGCAGTCCCTCCTCCGGCACAGCTAACTACGAGCAGTACTTC CASSPSSGTANYEQYF
TRBD1 TRBJ2-7 TRBV5-1 - TGCGCCAGCAGCTCCGGGACAGGGGGAGTAACCGAGCAGTACTTC CASSSGTGGVTEQYF
- TRBJ2-3 TRBV19 - TGTGCCAGTAGTATGGGGGACGCCTCGTTGGCAGATACGCAGTATTTT CASSMGDASLADTQYF
TRBD2 TRBJ2-7 TRBV4-1 - TGCGCCAGCAGCCCCGGACTAGCGGTTACCTACGAGCAGTACTTC CASSPGLAVTYEQYF
TRBD1 TRBJ1-2 TRBV10-2 - TGCGCCAGCAGACCCGGGACAGCTAACTATGGCTACACCTTC CASRPGTANYGYTF
- TRBJ2-2 TRBV5-1 - TGCGCCAGCAGCTTTTTGATGGTAGCAGGATCCGGGGAGCTGTTTTTT CASSFLMVAGSGELFF
- TRBJ2-7 TRBV28 - TGTGCCAGCACCCTAAGGGCAGGGACCTACGAGCAGTACTTC CASTLRAGTYEQYF
- TRBJ2-2 TRBV27 - TGTGCCAGCAGTTTATCGGGCACCCCCGGGGAGCTGTTTTTT CASSLSGTPGELFF
- TRBJ2-5 TRBV27 - TGTGCCAGCAGCCACGAACCCCAAGAGACCCAGTACTTC CASSHEPQETQYF
TRBD1 TRBJ1-1 TRBV5-4 - TGTGCCAGCAGCGGGGACAGGGGCCCGAACACTGAAGCTTTCTTT CASSGDRGPNTEAFF
TRBD1 TRBJ2-7 TRBV10-3 - TGTGCCATCAGTGAGGAAGGACAGGGATGGTACGAGCAGTACTTC CAISEEGQGWYEQYF
TRBD2 TRBJ2-5 TRBV14 - TGTGCCAGCAGCCCCCCTGGCGGGAGGATCGAAGAGACCCAGTACTTC CASSPPGGRIEETQYF
- TRBJ2-5 TRBV4-1 - TGCGCCAGCAGCCAACTAGCCAAGGAGATCACCCAACAAGAGACCCAGTACTTC CASSQLAKEITQQETQYF
- TRBJ1-2 TRBV9 - TGTGCCAGCAGCGCTCCCTCCGGGGGCTACACCTTC CASSAPSGGYTF